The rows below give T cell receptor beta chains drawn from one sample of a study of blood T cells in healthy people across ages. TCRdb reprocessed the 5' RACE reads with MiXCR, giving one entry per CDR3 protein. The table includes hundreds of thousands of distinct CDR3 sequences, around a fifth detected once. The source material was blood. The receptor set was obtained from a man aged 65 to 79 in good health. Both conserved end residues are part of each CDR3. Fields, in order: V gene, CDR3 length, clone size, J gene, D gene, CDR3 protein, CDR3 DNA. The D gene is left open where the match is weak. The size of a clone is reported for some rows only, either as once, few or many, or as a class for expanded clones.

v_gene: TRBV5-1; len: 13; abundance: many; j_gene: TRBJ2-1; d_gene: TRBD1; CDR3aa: CASSWTGGDEQFF; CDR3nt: TGCGCCAGCAGCTGGACAGGGGGGGATGAGCAGTTCTTC
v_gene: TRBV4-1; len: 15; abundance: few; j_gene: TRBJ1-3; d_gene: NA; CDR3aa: CASSFRGISGNTIYF; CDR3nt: TGCGCCAGCAGCTTTAGGGGAATCTCTGGAAACACCATATATTTT
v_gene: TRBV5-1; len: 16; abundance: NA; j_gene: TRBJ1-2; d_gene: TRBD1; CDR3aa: CASSYGGQGDNYGYTF; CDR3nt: TGCGCCAGCAGCTACGGCGGACAGGGCGATAACTATGGCTACACCTTC
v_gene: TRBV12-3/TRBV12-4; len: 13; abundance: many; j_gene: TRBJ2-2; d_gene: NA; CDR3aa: CASSLSLTGELFF; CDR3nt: TGTGCCAGCAGTTTATCTCTGACCGGGGAGCTGTTTTTT
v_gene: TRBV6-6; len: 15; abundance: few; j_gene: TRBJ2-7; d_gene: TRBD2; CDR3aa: CASSYRPSGRGEQYF; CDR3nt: TGTGCCAGCAGTTACCGCCCTAGCGGGAGGGGCGAGCAGTACTTC
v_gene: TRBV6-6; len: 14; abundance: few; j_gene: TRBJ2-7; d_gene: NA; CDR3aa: CASSPRQITYEQYF; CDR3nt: TGTGCCAGCAGTCCCAGACAGATCACTTACGAGCAGTACTTC
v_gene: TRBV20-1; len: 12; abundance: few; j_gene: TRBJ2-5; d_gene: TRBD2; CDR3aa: CTTREGTETQYF; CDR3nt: TGCACCACAAGGGAGGGGACAGAGACCCAGTACTTC
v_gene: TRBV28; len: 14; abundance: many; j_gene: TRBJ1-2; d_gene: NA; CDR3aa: CASSTSGVRGGYTF; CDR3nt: TGTGCCAGCAGTACAAGTGGGGTCAGAGGTGGCTACACCTTC
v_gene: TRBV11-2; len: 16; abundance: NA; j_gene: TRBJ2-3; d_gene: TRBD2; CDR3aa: CASSSRDYYTTDTQYF; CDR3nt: TGTGCCAGCAGCTCTCGGGACTACTACACGACAGATACGCAGTATTTT
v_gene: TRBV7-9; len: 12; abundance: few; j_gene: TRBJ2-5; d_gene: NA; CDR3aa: CASSNQWKTQYF; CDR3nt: TGTGCCAGCAGCAATCAGTGGAAGACCCAGTACTTC
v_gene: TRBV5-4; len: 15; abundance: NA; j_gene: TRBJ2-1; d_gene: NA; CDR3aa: CASSLNAESYNEQFF; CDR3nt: TGTGCCAGCAGCTTGAATGCAGAGAGTTACAATGAGCAGTTCTTC